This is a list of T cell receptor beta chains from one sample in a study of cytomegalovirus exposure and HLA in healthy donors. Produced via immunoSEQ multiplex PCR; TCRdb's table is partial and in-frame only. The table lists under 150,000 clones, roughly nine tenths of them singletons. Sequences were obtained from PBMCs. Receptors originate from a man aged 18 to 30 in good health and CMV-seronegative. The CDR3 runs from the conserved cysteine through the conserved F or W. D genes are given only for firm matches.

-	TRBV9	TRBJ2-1	CASSSDWHNEQFF	TGTGCCAGCAGCTCGGACTGGCACAATGAGCAGTTCTTC
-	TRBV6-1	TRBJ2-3	CASSESLGGRGSTDTQYF	TGTGCCAGCAGTGAGAGTCTGGGGGGAAGGGGAAGCACAGATACGCAGTATTTT
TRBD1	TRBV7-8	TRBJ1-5	CASSQSRDRVQPQHF	TGTGCCAGCAGCCAGTCCCGGGACAGGGTTCAGCCCCAGCATTTT
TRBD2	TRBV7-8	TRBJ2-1	CASSLGLAGGPGEQFF	TGTGCCAGCAGCTTAGGGCTAGCGGGAGGGCCCGGTGAGCAGTTCTTC
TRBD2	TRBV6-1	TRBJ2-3	CASRTSGGVDTQYF	TGTGCCAGCAGGACTAGCGGGGGTGTAGATACGCAGTATTTT
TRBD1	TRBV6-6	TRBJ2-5	CASSWTGEETQYF	TGTGCCAGCAGTTGGACAGGGGAAGAGACCCAGTACTTC
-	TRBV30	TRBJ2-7	CAWAPGNLYEQYF	TGTGCCTGGGCCCCGGGAAACTTATACGAGCAGTACTTC
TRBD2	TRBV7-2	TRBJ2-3	CASSSPPREVSDTQYF	TGTGCCAGCAGCTCCCCCCCACGGGAGGTGTCAGATACGCAGTATTTT
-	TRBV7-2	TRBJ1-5	CASSLTVDSHQPQHF	TGTGCCAGCAGCCTCACCGTAGACTCCCATCAGCCCCAGCATTTT
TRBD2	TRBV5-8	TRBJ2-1	CASSLATLAGDNEQFF	TGTGCCAGCAGCTTGGCCACACTAGCGGGAGACAATGAGCAGTTCTTC
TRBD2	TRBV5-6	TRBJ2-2	CASSFSGGAYTGELFF	TGTGCCAGCAGCTTCAGCGGGGGGGCTTACACCGGGGAGCTGTTTTTT
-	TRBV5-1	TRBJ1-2	CASGVAGKYGYTF	TGCGCCAGCGGCGTGGCGGGGAAATATGGCTACACCTTC
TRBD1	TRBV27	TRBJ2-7	CASSARDRTTYEQYF	TGTGCCAGCAGTGCCCGGGACAGGACGACCTACGAGCAGTACTTC
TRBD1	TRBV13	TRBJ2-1	CASSPGQGYNEQFF	TGTGCCAGCAGCCCCGGACAGGGATACAATGAGCAGTTCTTC
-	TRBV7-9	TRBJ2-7	CASSLPQGMSYEQYF	TGTGCCAGCAGCTTACCACAGGGCATGAGCTACGAGCAGTACTTC
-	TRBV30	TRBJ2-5	CAWSDLPGRLETQYF	TGTGCCTGGAGCGACCTTCCCGGGAGATTGGAGACCCAGTACTTC
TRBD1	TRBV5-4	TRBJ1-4	CASSGGTALNEKLFF	TGTGCCAGCAGCGGAGGGACAGCCCTTAATGAAAAACTGTTTTTT
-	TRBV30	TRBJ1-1	CAWSVRRGEAFF	TGTGCCTGGAGCGTGAGGCGGGGGGAAGCTTTCTTT
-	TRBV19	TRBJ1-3	CASSPVSSGNTIYF	TGTGCCAGTAGCCCGGTGAGCTCTGGAAACACCATATATTTT
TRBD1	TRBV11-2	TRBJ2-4	CASSSRDRGHQYF	TGTGCCAGCAGCTCCCGGGACAGGGGTCACCAGTACTTC
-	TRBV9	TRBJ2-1	CASSQGGMGSYNEQFF	TGTGCCAGCAGCCAGGGGGGTATGGGGTCCTACAATGAGCAGTTCTTC
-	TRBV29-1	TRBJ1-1	CSASSTSEAFF	TGCAGCGCCTCAAGTACCAGTGAAGCTTTCTTT
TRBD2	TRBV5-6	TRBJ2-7	CASGGGKGLYEQYF	TGTGCCAGCGGGGGAGGGAAGGGCCTCTACGAGCAGTACTTC